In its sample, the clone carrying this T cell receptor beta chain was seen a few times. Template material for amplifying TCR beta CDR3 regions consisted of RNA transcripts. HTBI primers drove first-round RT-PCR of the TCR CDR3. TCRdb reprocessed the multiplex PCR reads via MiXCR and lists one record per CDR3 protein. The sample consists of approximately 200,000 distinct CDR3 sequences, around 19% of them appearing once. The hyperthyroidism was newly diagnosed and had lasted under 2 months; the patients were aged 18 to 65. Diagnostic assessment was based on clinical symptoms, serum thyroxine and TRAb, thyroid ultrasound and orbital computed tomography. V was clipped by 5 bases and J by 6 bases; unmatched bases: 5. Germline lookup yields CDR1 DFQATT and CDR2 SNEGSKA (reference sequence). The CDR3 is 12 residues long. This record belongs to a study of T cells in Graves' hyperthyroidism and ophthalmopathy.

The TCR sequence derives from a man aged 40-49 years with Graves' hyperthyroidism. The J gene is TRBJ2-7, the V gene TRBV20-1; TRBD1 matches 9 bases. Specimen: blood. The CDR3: CSADTGGSEQYF. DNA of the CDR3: TGCAGTGCTGACACAGGGGGCAGCGAGCAGTACTTC.